This T cell receptor beta chain emerged from a study of technical replicates of blood from a few donors. Measured with immunoSEQ multiplex PCR; TCRdb has only the in-frame clones, and not every one. Of fewer than 100,000 clones listed, 90% to 95% were seen once; the top ten hold over 0.25%. The germline V gene encodes CDR1 MGHRA and CDR2 YSYEKL. Trimming pared 5 bases from V and 0 bases from J, leaving 14 bases between. The CDR3 extends over 15 amino acids. The receptor was derived from a human donor in good health. The chain couples TRBV4-1 to TRBJ2-7, with D possibly matching TRBD1 (5 bases). The sequenced material came from T cells isolated from PBMCs. CDR3 DNA sequence: TGCGCCAGCAGCACGGGCACAGGTCCCTCCTACGAGCAGTACTTC. This codes for CASSTGTGPSYEQYF.